This T cell receptor (beta chain) was found in a study of blood T cell repertoires in COVID-19. About the study: Material from acute and convalescent COVID-19 was sourced from the United States, Italy and Spain.

Source study methods: The assay estimated nucleated cells by amplifying reference gene primers. The protocol was immunoSEQ multiplex PCR, while the TCRdb copy is restricted to in-frame clones and leaves out a portion. D and trimming were read from the DNA, whereas the V and J calls and clone size are those reported in that table. The table includes 210,000 or so clones, 80% detected once. Self-reported history from a screening survey and questionnaire set each donor's cohort. This CDR3 spans 15 amino acids. The V end lost 4 bases, the J end lost 0 bases, and 7 bases lay between the germline ends. The germline V gene encodes CDR1 SNHLY and CDR2 FYNNEI.

The clonotype originates from a woman aged 40 to 50 with acute COVID-19. V usage is TRBV2 and J usage is TRBJ2-6; D ambiguous. Sequencing was performed on PBMCs or T cells enriched from blood (not recorded which). The DNA of the CDR3 is TGTGCCAGCAGTGGACAATACTCTGGGGCCAACGTCCTGACTTTC. Protein sequence: CASSGQYSGANVLTF.